A selection of T cell receptor beta chains follows, all from one sample in a study of blood T cell repertoires in COVID-19. Measured with immunoSEQ multiplex PCR; TCRdb has only the in-frame clones, and not every one. The profile shows approximately 71,000 clones, over 60% of them singletons. The sequencing input was peripheral blood. The receptors were sampled from a human donor in a cohort sampled during active COVID-19. Both conserved end residues are part of each CDR3. Each record gives: clone size, V gene, J gene, D gene, CDR3 protein, CDR3 DNA. D genes are given only for firm matches. Clone size is given for some rows only: seen once, a few or many times, or a class if the clone is expanded.

>-|TRBV5-8|TRBJ2-7|TRBD1
CASSPRTGGYEQYF
TGTGCCAGCAGCCCGAGGACAGGGGGCTACGAGCAGTACTTC
>-|TRBV28|TRBJ1-5|-
CASTPGGDEQPQHF
TGTGCCAGCACTCCGGGGGGGGATGAACAGCCCCAGCATTTT
>-|TRBV30|TRBJ1-3|-
CAWSPGNSGNTIYF
TGTGCCTGGAGTCCGGGTAACTCTGGAAACACCATATATTTT
>-|TRBV15|TRBJ1-6|-
CATSRDLRGGNSPLHF
TGTGCCACCAGCAGAGATCTGAGGGGAGGTAATTCACCCCTCCACTTT
>-|TRBV28|TRBJ1-3|-
CASSLDYSSGNTIYF
TGTGCCAGCAGTTTGGACTATAGCTCTGGAAACACCATATATTTT
>-|TRBV27|TRBJ2-1|TRBD2
CASRGLAGGKTYNEQFF
TGTGCCAGCAGAGGGTTAGCGGGAGGGAAAACCTACAATGAGCAGTTCTTC
>few|TRBV24-1|TRBJ2-2|-
CATSDWRNTGELFF
TGTGCCACCAGTGATTGGAGGAACACCGGGGAGCTGTTTTTT
>-|TRBV18|TRBJ2-7|-
CASSRSASFWYEQYF
TGTGCCAGCTCACGGTCGGCTAGCTTTTGGTACGAGCAGTACTTC
>-|TRBV9|TRBJ2-2|TRBD1
CASSVGQVNTGELFF
TGTGCCAGCAGCGTCGGACAGGTGAACACCGGGGAGCTGTTTTTT
>-|TRBV7-2|TRBJ2-3|TRBD2
CASSPNGGDGDTQYF
TGTGCCAGCAGCCCGAACGGGGGGGATGGCGATACGCAGTATTTT
>-|TRBV3-1/TRBV3-2|TRBJ2-7|TRBD1
CASSQMRTGHYEQYF
TGTGCCAGCAGCCAAATGCGGACAGGGCACTACGAGCAGTACTTC
>-|TRBV11-3|TRBJ2-5|TRBD2
CASSPSTSGGQETQYF
TGTGCCAGCAGCCCCTCGACTAGCGGGGGCCAAGAGACCCAGTACTTC
>few|TRBV7-8|TRBJ1-6|-
CASSLNRGSNSPLHF
TGTGCCAGCAGCTTAAACCGGGGAAGTAATTCACCCCTCCACTTT
>few|TRBV6-6|TRBJ2-1|TRBD2
CASRTGLAGDNEQFF
TGTGCCAGCAGAACTGGGCTAGCGGGGGACAATGAGCAGTTCTTC
>few|TRBV30|TRBJ1-5|-
CAWTTVGSNQPQHF
TGTGCCTGGACGACAGTGGGGAGCAATCAGCCCCAGCATTTT
>-|TRBV4-2|TRBJ1-5|-
CASSQGGKGTMGNNQPQHF
TGTGCCAGCAGCCAAGGGGGAAAGGGGACAATGGGGAACAATCAGCCCCAGCATTTT
>-|TRBV6-2/TRBV6-3|TRBJ2-3|TRBD2
CASSYGGLAGAIDTQYF
TGTGCCAGCAGTTACGGGGGCCTAGCGGGAGCGATAGATACGCAGTATTTT
>-|TRBV27|TRBJ2-2|TRBD1
CASSPGTARTGELFF
TGTGCCAGCAGTCCCGGGACAGCAAGAACCGGGGAGCTGTTTTTT
>-|TRBV5-5|TRBJ2-1|-
CASSSTTAFNEQFF
TGTGCCAGCAGCTCTACGACTGCGTTCAATGAGCAGTTCTTC
>-|TRBV2|TRBJ2-3|-
CASSEEGWSTDTQYF
TGTGCCAGCAGTGAGGAGGGTTGGAGCACAGATACGCAGTATTTT
>-|TRBV2|TRBJ2-5|-
CAINRDSQYQETQYF
TGTGCCATTAACCGGGACTCACAGTACCAAGAGACCCAGTACTTC
>-|TRBV19|TRBJ1-5|TRBD1
CASSIGTGTNQPQHF
TGTGCCAGTAGTATAGGGACAGGGACGAACCAGCCCCAGCATTTT
>-|TRBV4-2|TRBJ1-5|TRBD1
CASSQERGLRQPQHF
TGTGCCAGCAGCCAAGAGAGGGGGCTTCGTCAGCCCCAGCATTTT
>-|TRBV5-1|TRBJ1-3|TRBD1
CASSLEGTDSGNTIYF
TGCGCCAGCAGCTTGGAAGGGACAGACTCTGGAAACACCATATATTTT
>once|TRBV28|TRBJ2-2|TRBD1
CASANRGQGYTGELFF
TGTGCCAGCGCTAACCGGGGACAGGGGTACACCGGGGAGCTGTTTTTT
>-|TRBV1|TRBJ2-6|-
CTSSAGRANVLTF
TGCACCAGCAGCGCCGGTCGGGCCAACGTCCTGACTTTC
>once|TRBV5-1|TRBJ2-3|TRBD1
CASSSGQGTTDTQYF
TGCGCCAGCAGCTCAGGACAGGGGACCACAGATACGCAGTATTTT
>-|TRBV24-1|TRBJ1-5|TRBD1
CATSDGTGGVQPQHF
TGTGCCACCAGTGATGGGACAGGGGGCGTTCAGCCCCAGCATTTT
>-|TRBV6-6|TRBJ1-4|TRBD1
CASSRQGSLFF
TGTGCCAGCAGTCGACAGGGCTCGCTGTTTTTT